The entry that follows covers one TCR beta chain sequence. The data stem from a study of technical replicates of blood from four donors. Clones were read by immunoSEQ multiplex PCR, and TCRdb kept only the in-frame ones, dropping some. The data show approximately 50,000 clones, more than 95% seen once. CDR1 is MNHNS and CDR2 is SASEGT in the germline V gene. This CDR3 contains 16 residues. After removal of 0 bases from V and 5 bases from J, the junction contained 6 bases not matched to a gene. The sequencing sample was made of T cells isolated from PBMCs. The chain joins TRBV6-1 to TRBJ2-1; 8 bases align to TRBD2. The TCR sequence derives from a human donor in good health. In DNA form, the CDR3 reads TGTGCCAGCAGTGAAGCCGGACTAGCTGTCGACAATGAGCAGTTCTTC. It codes for CASSEAGLAVDNEQFF.